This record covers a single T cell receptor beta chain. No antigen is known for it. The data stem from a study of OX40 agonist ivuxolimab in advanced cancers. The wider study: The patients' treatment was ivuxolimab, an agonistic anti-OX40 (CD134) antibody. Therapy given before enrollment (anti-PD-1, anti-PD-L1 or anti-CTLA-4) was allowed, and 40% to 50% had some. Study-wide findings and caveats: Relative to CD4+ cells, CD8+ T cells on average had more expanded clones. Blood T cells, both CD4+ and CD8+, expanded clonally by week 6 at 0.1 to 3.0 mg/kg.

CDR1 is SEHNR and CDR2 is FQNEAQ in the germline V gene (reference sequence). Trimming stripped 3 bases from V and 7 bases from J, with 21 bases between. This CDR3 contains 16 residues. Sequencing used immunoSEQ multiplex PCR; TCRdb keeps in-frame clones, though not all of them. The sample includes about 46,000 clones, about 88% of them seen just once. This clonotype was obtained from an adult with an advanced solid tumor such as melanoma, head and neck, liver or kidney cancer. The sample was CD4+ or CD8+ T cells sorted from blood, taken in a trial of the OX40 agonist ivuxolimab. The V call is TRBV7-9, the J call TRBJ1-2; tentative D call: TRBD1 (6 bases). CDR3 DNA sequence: TGTGCCAGCAGCTTGCCCCTAGGGAGGGGGGCAGGTGGCTACACCTTC. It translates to CASSLPLGRGAGGYTF.